This TCR beta chain was sequenced in a study of shared clonotypes between healthy human individuals. The naive CD8 population came from CD45RO-negative cells selected for CCR7, without terminally differentiated effector memory CD45RA+ cells. Participating donors were healthy, HIV-negative adults free of recent acute infections or vaccinations. This clone occurred a few times. Its matching antigen is unknown. The input for sorted-subset replicate PCRs was around 0.2 ug DNA, about 30,000 T cell genomes. Generated by immunoSEQ multiplex PCR, the TCRdb table keeps only in-frame clones and is missing some. The sample gives millions of clones, about 92% of which show up once; under 2% is in the top ten. Study observations and caveats: A handful of donors had roughly 5% of their naive CD4 clonotypes in common.

The V end lost 5 bases, the J end lost 7 bases, and 15 bases lay between the germline ends. The CDR3 totals 13 residues. CDR1 is SEHNR, CDR2 FQNEAQ, per germline (reference sequence). This clonotype originated in a man younger than 30 in good health. Some clones in this sample may be carry-over from other donors' samples. Specimen: naive CD8+ T cells from PBMCs. The V call is TRBV7-9, the J call TRBJ2-7, with D unclear. CDR3 sequence (DNA): TGTGCCAGCAGCCAACCCCTAGACGGGGAGCAGTACTTC. It specifies CASSQPLDGEQYF.